These T cell receptor beta chains were read from a single sample in a study of vaccination effects on CD4 cells after COVID-19. These receptors are not linked to any known antigen. This table comes from immunoSEQ multiplex PCR, and its TCRdb copy is limited to in-frame clones, with some not included. The repertoire consists of tens of thousands of clones, with roughly three quarters occurring once and the leading ten covering approximately 5%. Sequencing was performed on CD4+ T cells from PBMCs cultured with HIV peptides, taken before COVID-19 vaccination. The origin of the receptors is a human donor who had a prior SARS-CoV-2 infection. Each CDR3 is given with its conserved first and last residue. The order of the fields is V gene, D gene, J gene, clone size, CDR3 DNA, CDR3 protein. D genes are given only for firm matches. The size field is filled for only some rows; it gives once, few, many or a size class.

TRBV3-1/TRBV3-2	NA	TRBJ1-2	few	TGTGCCAGCAGCCCCCAGGGTGTCTCCGGCTACACCTTC	CASSPQGVSGYTF
TRBV2	TRBD1	TRBJ1-1	NA	TGTGCCAGCACCGCAAATTCCTTCAGGGGGACTGAAGCTTTCTTT	CASTANSFRGTEAFF
TRBV7-2	TRBD2	TRBJ2-1	NA	TGTGCCAGCAGCCTACACCCAGCGGGAGTCTATGAGCAGTTCTTC	CASSLHPAGVYEQFF
TRBV5-1	NA	TRBJ2-7	few	TGCGCCAGCAGCTTGGGGGTACCCTACGAGCAGTACTTC	CASSLGVPYEQYF
TRBV30	NA	TRBJ2-2	few	TGTGCCTGGAGGGGCAGTGAAAGGGCCGGGGAGCTGTTTTTT	CAWRGSERAGELFF
TRBV5-1	TRBD1	TRBJ2-7	NA	TGCGCCAGCAGCTTGGGACAGGGCATCTACGAGCAGTACTTC	CASSLGQGIYEQYF
TRBV7-2	NA	TRBJ2-1	NA	TGTGCCAGCAGCTTACTATCGGCTAATGAGCAGTTCTTC	CASSLLSANEQFF
TRBV11-3	NA	TRBJ1-3	NA	TGTGCCAGCAGCTTAAGTCAGAGCTCTGGAAACACCATATATTTT	CASSLSQSSGNTIYF
TRBV5-1	NA	TRBJ2-3	NA	TGCGCCAGCAGCTTCTTGGGAACAGATACGCAGTATTTT	CASSFLGTDTQYF
TRBV5-4	TRBD1	TRBJ1-2	NA	TGTGCCAGCAGTTTTAGACAGGGGGCTAGTGGCTACACCTTC	CASSFRQGASGYTF
TRBV5-1	NA	TRBJ2-5	NA	TGCGCCAGCAGCAGCGGTCTCTCTCCCGCGGAGACCCAGTACTTC	CASSSGLSPAETQYF
TRBV6-5	NA	TRBJ2-2	NA	TGTGCCAGCAGGGCCGACAGAAACACCGGGGAGCTGTTTTTT	CASRADRNTGELFF
TRBV10-3	NA	TRBJ2-1	few	TGTGCCATCCTTGAGCCTGAAGGGGGTGAGCAGTTCTTC	CAILEPEGGEQFF